This is a list of T cell receptor beta chains from one sample in a study of OX40 agonist ivuxolimab in advanced cancers. Profiled with immunoSEQ multiplex PCR; TCRdb holds only in-frame clones, not every one. The sample holds around 16,000 clones, approximately 84% seen once. The source material was CD4+ or CD8+ T cells sorted from blood, sampled in a trial of the OX40 agonist ivuxolimab. These receptor sequences come from an adult with an advanced solid tumor such as melanoma, head and neck, liver or kidney cancer. CDR3s include the opening cysteine and the closing phenylalanine or tryptophan. The D gene is left open where the match is weak. Some rows mark clone size as missing; the rest say once, few, many or name a class of expanded clone.

clone_size d_call j_call v_call cdr3_aa cdr3_nt
. . TRBJ1-2 TRBV27 CASSDGALLGYTF TGTGCCAGCAGTGACGGGGCTTTGTTAGGCTACACCTTC
. . TRBJ2-7 TRBV4-3 CASSQDEVPSYEQYF TGCGCCAGCAGCCAAGACGAGGTCCCTTCCTACGAGCAGTACTTC
once . TRBJ1-5 TRBV6-1 CASSELGGSNQPQHF TGTGCCAGCAGTGAACTAGGCGGTTCCAATCAGCCCCAGCATTTT
once . TRBJ2-1 TRBV11-3 CASSSRAGNNEQFF TGTGCCAGCAGCTCCCGGGCGGGTAACAATGAGCAGTTCTTC
. TRBD2 TRBJ2-1 TRBV9 CASSVGRLAGVEQFF TGTGCCAGCAGCGTAGGGAGACTAGCGGGAGTTGAGCAGTTCTTC
medium-sized TRBD1 TRBJ1-5 TRBV7-7 CASSVGTGGDQPQHF TGTGCTAGCAGCGTCGGGACAGGGGGCGATCAGCCCCAGCATTTT
few . TRBJ2-1 TRBV7-9 CASSEDSNEQFF TGTGCCAGCAGCGAGGATTCCAATGAGCAGTTCTTC
. TRBD2 TRBJ2-2 TRBV9 CASSLSGGDTGELFF TGTGCCAGCAGCCTTAGCGGGGGGGACACCGGGGAGCTGTTTTTT
once . TRBJ1-1 TRBV4-1 CASSQDRQGSTEAFF TGCGCCAGCAGCCAAGATCGGCAGGGAAGTACTGAAGCTTTCTTT
. . TRBJ1-2 TRBV13 CASSLGRGRANYGYTF TGTGCCAGCAGCTTAGGCCGGGGTAGGGCAAACTATGGCTACACCTTC
. TRBD2 TRBJ2-1 TRBV28 CASSLLTSWNNEQFF TGTGCCAGCAGTTTATTGACTAGCTGGAACAATGAGCAGTTCTTC
. TRBD1 TRBJ1-5 TRBV27 CASSTRDSANQPQHF TGTGCCAGCAGTACCCGGGACAGTGCCAATCAGCCCCAGCATTTT
. . TRBJ2-5 TRBV9 CASSVEVGGLQETQYF TGTGCCAGCAGCGTAGAGGTCGGGGGCTTACAAGAGACCCAGTACTTC
. TRBD1 TRBJ2-7 TRBV29-1 CSVRQGSYEQYF TGCAGCGTTAGACAGGGATCCTACGAGCAGTACTTC
. . TRBJ2-1 TRBV4-3 CASSQVGESEQFF TGCGCCAGCAGCCAAGTGGGGGAGAGTGAGCAGTTCTTC
. TRBD1 TRBJ2-7 TRBV7-8 CASSFPRGQSSYEQYF TGTGCCAGCAGCTTCCCTAGGGGACAGAGCTCCTACGAGCAGTACTTC
. . TRBJ2-2 TRBV19 CASSSRGPLYTGELFF TGTGCCAGTAGTTCGCGGGGGCCGCTTTACACCGGGGAGCTGTTTTTT
. TRBD1 TRBJ2-7 TRBV4-1 CASSPGTDFYEQYF TGCGCCAGCAGCCCCGGGACAGATTTCTACGAGCAGTACTTC
. . TRBJ2-3 TRBV7-9 CASSLVGAGKSTDTQYF TGTGCCAGCAGCTTAGTAGGGGCAGGGAAGAGCACAGATACGCAGTATTTT
. . TRBJ2-1 TRBV4-3 CASSQYNYNEQFF TGCGCCAGCAGCCAATATAACTACAATGAGCAGTTCTTC
. TRBD2 TRBJ2-1 TRBV7-3 CASSEGLAGFEQFF TGTGCCAGCAGCGAGGGGCTAGCGGGATTTGAGCAGTTCTTC
. TRBD2 TRBJ2-5 TRBV7-9 CASSLPSSGGQETQYF TGTGCCAGCAGCTTACCTTCTAGCGGGGGTCAAGAGACCCAGTACTTC
. TRBD2 TRBJ2-1 TRBV18 CASSPTSGALF TGTGCCAGCTCACCGACTAGCGGGGCTCTCTTC
. . TRBJ1-1 TRBV6-5 CASSPGRHTEAFF TGTGCCAGCAGCCCAGGACGGCACACTGAAGCTTTCTTT
. TRBD1 TRBJ2-7 TRBV27 CASRDTGGVSYEQYF TGTGCCAGCAGAGATACAGGGGGTGTATCCTACGAGCAGTACTTC
few . TRBJ1-1 TRBV7-9 CASSLGTGEAFF TGTGCCAGCAGCTTAGGTACAGGGGAAGCTTTCTTT
. . TRBJ1-1 TRBV2 CASSPDSMNTEAFF TGTGCCAGCAGCCCTGACAGCATGAACACTGAAGCTTTCTTT
. . TRBJ1-2 TRBV5-4 CASSSTSSEMVFGYTF TGTGCCAGCAGCTCCACCTCGTCAGAGATGGTGTTCGGCTACACCTTC
. . TRBJ2-1 TRBV7-9 CASSLLNEQFF TGTGCCAGCAGCTTATTAAATGAGCAGTTCTTC
. . TRBJ1-1 TRBV15 CATSALGVRGTEAFF TGTGCCACCAGCGCCCTGGGGGTTCGTGGGACTGAAGCTTTCTTT
. . TRBJ2-2 TRBV19 CASRNGGGFGGELFF TGTGCCAGTAGGAATGGAGGGGGGTTCGGCGGGGAGCTGTTTTTT
. . TRBJ1-1 TRBV27 CVSSSSFMEAEAFF TGTGTCAGCAGTTCCTCTTTTATGGAGGCTGAAGCTTTCTTT
. . TRBJ1-2 TRBV18 CASSPREGLVYGYTF TGTGCCAGCTCACCAAGGGAGGGGCTGGTCTATGGCTACACCTTC
medium-sized . TRBJ1-2 TRBV5-4 CASSLEGSPNYGYTF TGTGCCAGCAGCTTGGAGGGGTCCCCTAACTATGGCTACACCTTC
. TRBD2 TRBJ2-3 TRBV9 CASSLLAGTSGRADTQYF TGTGCCAGCAGCCTCCTTGCCGGGACTAGCGGGAGGGCAGATACGCAGTATTTT
few . TRBJ1-5 TRBV2 CASSGGGDQPQHF TGTGCCAGCAGCGGCGGGGGGGATCAGCCCCAGCATTTT
. TRBD1 TRBJ2-7 TRBV5-1 CASSPTTGQGTSYEQYF TGCGCCAGCAGCCCGACCACCGGACAGGGGACCTCCTACGAGCAGTACTTC
. . TRBJ2-7 TRBV5-6 CASSWDSGSSYEQYF TGTGCCAGCAGCTGGGACTCAGGGAGCTCCTACGAGCAGTACTTC
. . TRBJ2-7 TRBV5-1 CASSEGLNYEQYF TGCGCCAGCAGCGAGGGACTGAACTACGAGCAGTACTTC
. . TRBJ2-7 TRBV11-2 CASSLIRQGGSEQYF TGTGCCAGCAGCTTGATTCGGCAGGGGGGCTCCGAGCAGTACTTC
. . TRBJ2-1 TRBV4-1 CASSQDVAAPYNEQFF TGCGCCAGCAGCCAAGATGTCGCGGCCCCCTACAATGAGCAGTTCTTC
. . TRBJ1-2 TRBV6-5 CASSPGQNYGYTF TGTGCCAGCAGTCCGGGACAAAACTATGGCTACACCTTC
. . TRBJ2-1 TRBV7-2 CASSLHGSHNEQFF TGTGCCAGCAGCTTACACGGCAGCCACAATGAGCAGTTCTTC
. . TRBJ2-2 TRBV7-9 CASSLIPFGGLSTGELFF TGTGCCAGCAGCTTAATCCCGTTTGGAGGGTTGAGCACCGGGGAGCTGTTTTTT
. . TRBJ2-1 TRBV4-3 CASSQDIERAPYNEQFF TGCGCCAGCAGCCAAGATATAGAGCGGGCCCCCTACAATGAGCAGTTCTTC
. . TRBJ1-5 TRBV7-6 CASSSGDIQPQHF TGTGCCAGCAGCTCCGGGGACATTCAGCCCCAGCATTTT
. TRBD2 TRBJ2-5 TRBV27 CASSLSSLAGGETQYF TGTGCCAGCAGTTTATCTTCGCTAGCGGGAGGAGAGACCCAGTACTTC
. TRBD1 TRBJ1-5 TRBV7-2 CASSQGTGWQPQHF TGTGCCAGCAGCCAGGGGACAGGCTGGCAGCCCCAGCATTTT
. . TRBJ1-1 TRBV29-1 CSVERENTEAFF TGCAGCGTTGAACGGGAGAACACTGAAGCTTTCTTT
. TRBD2 TRBJ2-3 TRBV13 CASSSRLAGGTDTQYF TGTGCCAGCAGCTCTCGACTAGCGGGGGGGACAGATACGCAGTATTTT
. . TRBJ2-2 TRBV9 CASSPSGSANTGELFF TGTGCCAGCAGCCCCTCCGGAAGCGCGAACACCGGGGAGCTGTTTTTT
. . TRBJ2-3 TRBV2 CASRWGLDTQYF TGTGCCAGCAGGTGGGGGCTAGATACGCAGTATTTT
. TRBD1 TRBJ1-5 TRBV7-9 CASSPPGTDNQPQHF TGTGCCAGCAGCCCCCCCGGGACAGACAATCAGCCCCAGCATTTT
. . TRBJ2-7 TRBV7-6 CASSFRDSDLSYEQYF TGTGCCAGCAGCTTTCGGGATAGCGACCTCTCCTACGAGCAGTACTTC
. TRBD1 TRBJ2-7 TRBV6-1 CASSEGTGGIITYEQYF TGTGCCAGCAGTGAAGGGACAGGGGGCATCATCACCTACGAGCAGTACTTC
. TRBD2 TRBJ2-3 TRBV5-5 CASSQKPSGSVTDTQYF TGTGCCAGCAGCCAAAAACCTAGCGGGAGCGTCACAGATACGCAGTATTTT
. TRBD1 TRBJ1-1 TRBV19 CASRQGLTEAFF TGTGCCAGTAGACAGGGGCTGACTGAAGCTTTCTTT